This TCR beta chain was obtained from a study of Tregs in tolerant kidney transplant recipients. With respect to this clone: Read sequence stops 3 residues before the CDR3 end, and the germline J gene provides the missing end.

The ends lost 5 bases at V and 2 bases at J; junction bases unmatched: 5. Looked up from germline, CDR1 is SNHLY and CDR2 is FYNNEI. The CDR3 has 14 residues. Repertoires were generated with immunoSEQ multiplex PCR, while TCRdb's copy carries only in-frame clones and drops some. Here the sample table reports about 30,000 clones. V and J are TRBV2 and TRBJ2-7; 8 positions agree with TRBD1. Sequencing used CD8+ T cells from blood, obtained before the transplant. The receptor comes from a human donor who received a combined kidney and bone marrow transplant. The CDR3 loop is CASSPTGAAYEQYF. The sequenced part of the CDR3 DNA is TGTGCCAGCAGTCCGACAGGGGCGGCCTACGAG. Full variable domain (missing parts from reference TRBV2 and TRBJ2-7): EPEVTQTPSHQVTQMGQEVILRCVPISNHLYFYWYRQILGQKVEFLVSFYNNEISEKSEIFDDQFSVERPDGSNFTLKIRSTKLEDSAMYFCASSPTGAAYEQYFGPGTRLTVT.